These 13 T cell receptor beta chains originate from one sample sequenced in a study of blood T cells in healthy people across ages. Together with a sample-barcoded 5' primer, a J-beta primer mix was included in a second PCR lasting 7 to 11 cycles. From the 5' RACE reads, TCRdb called clonotypes with MiXCR, one entry per CDR3 protein. This table holds approximately 690,000 distinct CDR3 sequences, 58% found once. Specimen: blood. The receptors shown here come from a man aged 55 to 69 in good health.

V usage is TRBV27 and J usage is TRBJ1-6, with D hard to call. The CDR3 runs to 15 residues. V dropped 6 bases and J dropped 2 bases, with 11 bases sitting between them. Per the germline V gene, CDR1 is MNHEY and CDR2 is SMNVEV (reference sequence). The CDR3 loop reads CASSAWETYNSPLHF. CDR3 DNA: TGTGCCAGCAGCGCATGGGAAACCTATAATTCACCCCTCCACTTT.

The rearrangement links TRBV20-1 to TRBJ1-6; a weak D match, TRBD1 (5 bases). CDR1 is DFQATT, CDR2 SNEGSKA, per germline (reference sequence). With 3 bases removed from V and 7 bases from J, the gap between germline ends came to 13 bases. This CDR3 contains 14 residues. The CDR3 DNA is TGCAGTGCTAGGGGGGGAAATGGCAATTCACCCCTCCACTTT. It translates to CSARGGNGNSPLHF.

The chain carries TRBV6-2 or TRBV6-3 and TRBJ2-5; D ambiguous. This CDR3 has 13 residues. Trimming pared 4 bases from V and 0 bases from J, leaving 6 bases between. Germline assignment: CDR1 MNHEY and CDR2 SVGEGT. The CDR3 region has the DNA TGTGCCAGCAGTTCCGACTACCAAGAGACCCAGTACTTC. Protein: CASSSDYQETQYF.

The chain combines TRBV7-3 with TRBJ1-2; D is uncertain. The ends were cut back, 0 bases at V and 4 bases at J, with 9 bases in the middle. CDR1 SGHTA and CDR2 FQGTGA come from the germline V gene. The CDR3 is made up of 14 amino acids. This CDR3 is CASSLTDGIYGYTF. The CDR3 DNA follows: TGTGCCAGCAGCTTAACGGACGGTATCTATGGCTACACCTTC.

The V call is TRBV10-3, the J call TRBJ2-1; D is perhaps TRBD2 (6 bases). The CDR3 runs to 15 residues. The V gene's germline CDR1 is ENHRY and CDR2 SYGVKD. Trimming took 5 bases from V and 0 from J, leaving 11 bases between them. The CDR3 bases are TGTGCCATCAGTCCCGGGACTTCCTCCTACAATGAGCAGTTCTTC. As protein: CAISPGTSSYNEQFF.

This clonotype was seen only a few times. The chain's CDR3 is CASRTRGDSQETQYF. The CDR3 DNA reads as TGCGCCAGCAGAACCCGGGGGGACTCCCAAGAGACCCAGTACTTC. V and J are TRBV5-1 and TRBJ2-5; TRBD2 agrees at 7 bases. CDR3 length: 15 amino acids. The germline V gene encodes CDR1 SGHRS and CDR2 YFSETQ. The trim removed 5 bases at V and 1 base at J, leaving 8 bases unmatched.

V and J are TRBV7-8 and TRBJ2-3; 9 nucleotides match TRBD2. The CDR3 is 16 residues long. The J segment lost 4 bases and the V segment lost 3 bases, leaving 8 bases of the junction unmatched. Germline V lookup: CDR1 SGHVS, CDR2 FQNEAQ. CDR3 sequence (DNA): TGTGCCAGCAGCTTTGGGGCGCGGGGGGGCCCAGATACGCAGTATTTT. This codes for CASSFGARGGPDTQYF.

This chain joins TRBV2 and TRBJ2-6, with TRBD1 matching 9 bases. After removal of 6 bases from V and 2 bases from J, the junction contained 14 bases not matched to a gene. Per germline, CDR1 SNHLY and CDR2 FYNNEI. The CDR3 runs 19 residues. CDR3 nucleotides: TGTGCCAGCAGCGCTCCTACCGGGACAGGGATAACTGGGGCCAACGTCCTGACTTTC. Translation: CASSAPTGTGITGANVLTF.

Only a few counts were recorded for this clonotype. CDR3 residues: CASSLSPSLETQYF. Written as DNA, the CDR3 is TGTGCCAGCAGCTTATCACCTAGCTTAGAGACCCAGTACTTC. The rearrangement joins TRBV7-9 to TRBJ2-5, with D possibly TRBD2 on 5 matching bases. This CDR3 spans 14 amino acids. The V end lost 2 bases, the J end lost 4 bases, and 11 bases lay between the germline ends. CDR1 and CDR2 (germline): SEHNR, FQNEAQ (reference sequence).

For the CDR3, the DNA is TGTGCCAGCAGCTTACGCCGGACAGAGAACACCGGGGAGCTGTTTTTT. As protein: CASSLRRTENTGELFF. The rearrangement links TRBV5-5 to TRBJ2-2; TRBD1 might be the D (6 bases). The CDR3 loop spans 16 amino acids. Germline-derived CDR1 and CDR2 are SGHKS and YYEKEE (reference sequence). Trimming cost V 2 bases and J 1 base, with 12 bases left between them.

This clonotype was counted ten times or more. V gene TRBV20-1 combines with J gene TRBJ2-5; 9 nucleotides line up with TRBD2. The CDR3 runs to 13 residues. V was pared by 4 bases and J by 4 bases, with 4 bases of the junction left unmatched. CDR1 and CDR2 from the germline V gene are DFQATT and SNEGSKA (reference sequence). CDR3 sequence (DNA): TGCAGTGCTACAGTTAGCGGGGGAGAGACCCAGTACTTC. As protein: CSATVSGGETQYF.

In this sample, this clonotype turned up a few times. This chain connects TRBV12-3 or TRBV12-4 to TRBJ1-4; D perhaps matches TRBD1 (5 bases). The CDR3 is 15 amino acids. The V and J ends lost 7 bases and 1 base respectively, with 13 bases between them. CDR3 sequence reads: CASTPPRGTNEKLFF. The CDR3 DNA reads TGTGCCAGCACCCCCCCGAGGGGAACTAATGAAAAACTGTTTTTT.

In this sample, this clonotype turned up a few times. This chain connects TRBV5-4 to TRBJ2-1, with D possibly being TRBD1 or TRBD2 (6 bases each). CDR1 and CDR2 from the germline V gene are SGHNT and YYREEE (reference sequence). The CDR3 has 14 amino acids. Trimming pared 5 bases from V and 6 bases from J, leaving 15 bases between. The CDR3 nucleotides are TGTGCCAGCAGTTACGAGGGGGGCCTCAATGAGCAGTTCTTC. Translating gives CASSYEGGLNEQFF. The full variable domain, rest sourced from reference TRBV5-4 and TRBJ2-1, is ETGVTQSPTHLIKTRGQQVTLRCSSQSGHNTVSWYQQALGQGPQFIFQYYREEENGRGNFPPRFSGLQFPNYSSELNVNALELDDSALYLCASSYEGGLNEQFFGPGTRLTVL.